This paragraph covers one T cell receptor beta chain sequence. This table comes from immunoSEQ multiplex PCR, and its TCRdb copy is limited to in-frame clones, with some not included. The data hold fewer than 1.8 million clones, with 97% to 99% observed a single time. The data were taken from a study of shared clonotypes between healthy human individuals. Trimming cost V 4 bases and J 2 bases; bases outside gene matches: 8. The CDR3 extends over 16 amino acids. The germline CDR1 and CDR2 sequences are SGHRS and YFSETQ. The receptor's source is a man aged 30 to 39 in good health. Sequenced input: naive CD4+ T cells sorted from blood. The subset: CD45RA+ positively selected. The chain is built from TRBV5-1 and TRBJ1-5; TRBD1 matches at 8 bases. The CDR3 loop reads CASSAGTGGGNQPQHF. DNA for the CDR3: TGCGCCAGCAGCGCCGGGACAGGTGGAGGCAATCAGCCCCAGCATTTT.